This is a list of T cell receptor beta chains from one sample in a study of T-cell reconstitution after alpha-beta-depleted transplantation in children. One entry per CDR3 protein results from TCRdb running MiXCR on the PCR reads. This table holds about 300,000 distinct CDR3 sequences, 10% found once. This specimen was PBMCs, taken before TCRalphabeta/CD19-depleted stem cell transplant. The receptors here all came from a boy under three years old with acute myeloid leukemia, due to receive a stem cell transplant. Both conserved end residues are part of each CDR3. A D gene is named only where the DNA matches it firmly. The size entry is marked missing in some rows and otherwise reads once, few, many or a size class.

CDR3 protein,CDR3 DNA,V gene,D gene,clone size,J gene
CSSSLTLTGELFF,TGCTCCAGCAGCCTGACTCTGACCGGGGAGCTGTTTTTT,TRBV1,-,-,TRBJ2-2
CASSSQGGIGYTF,TGTGCCAGCAGTTCCCAGGGCGGAATAGGCTACACCTTC,TRBV12-3/TRBV12-4,-,many,TRBJ1-2
CASSPDRGLRYEQFF,TGTGCCAGCAGTCCCGACAGGGGGCTAAGGTATGAGCAGTTCTTC,TRBV12-3/TRBV12-4,TRBD1,many,TRBJ2-1
CSAPKQGTGANVLTF,TGCAGTGCGCCCAAACAGGGCACTGGGGCCAACGTCCTGACTTTC,TRBV20-1,-,many,TRBJ2-6
CASTRPGRGRTYEQYF,TGTGCCAGCACCCGCCCGGGCAGGGGAAGGACGTACGAGCAGTACTTC,TRBV6-1,-,-,TRBJ2-7
CASRTYLSSYNEQFF,TGTGCCAGTAGAACCTACCTAAGCTCCTACAATGAGCAGTTCTTC,TRBV19,-,-,TRBJ2-1
CASSQDGAGSSYEQYF,TGTGCCAGCAGCCAAGATGGGGCGGGAAGCTCCTACGAGCAGTACTTC,TRBV4-2,-,few,TRBJ2-7
CASSWDRDEQYF,TGTGCCAGCAGCTGGGACAGGGACGAGCAGTACTTC,TRBV7-2,TRBD1,-,TRBJ2-7
CASSLAGSHEQYF,TGTGCCAGCAGTTTAGCAGGGAGCCACGAGCAGTACTTC,TRBV28,-,many,TRBJ2-7
CAISQGQGYEQYF,TGTGCCATCAGTCAGGGACAGGGCTACGAGCAGTACTTC,TRBV10-3,TRBD1,many,TRBJ2-7
CASSQGDRVYEQYF,TGCGCCAGCAGTCAAGGGGACAGGGTCTACGAGCAGTACTTC,TRBV23-1,TRBD1,few,TRBJ2-7
CASSRLPPPGQGSYNEQFF,TGCGCCAGCAGCCGGCTTCCTCCGCCGGGACAGGGTTCCTACAATGAGCAGTTCTTC,TRBV4-1,TRBD1,-,TRBJ2-1
CASSLQGAGRRETQYF,TGTGCCAGCAGCTTACAGGGGGCAGGGCGCCGGGAGACCCAGTACTTC,TRBV11-2,TRBD1,many,TRBJ2-5
CASSLTTNQPQHF,TGTGCCAGCAGCTTAACAACGAATCAGCCCCAGCATTTT,TRBV11-1,-,many,TRBJ1-5
CASSPTSTGGYEQYF,TGTGCCAGCAGCCCTACTTCGACAGGGGGCTACGAGCAGTACTTC,TRBV5-6,TRBD1,few,TRBJ2-7
CASSSKLYLLRGGRGTDTQYF,TGTGCCAGCAGCTCCAAACTGTACCTATTGCGTGGAGGGAGGGGCACAGATACGCAGTATTTT,TRBV7-3,TRBD2,many,TRBJ2-3
CAISLGTGQPGELFF,TGTGCCATCAGCCTAGGGACAGGCCAGCCCGGGGAGCTGTTTTTT,TRBV10-3,TRBD1,-,TRBJ2-2
CASSLPGGLQETQYF,TGTGCCAGCAGTTTGCCCGGGGGACTACAAGAGACCCAGTACTTC,TRBV12-3/TRBV12-4,TRBD2,many,TRBJ2-5
CASSLGTGKRNEQFF,TGTGCCAGCAGCTTGGGGACAGGGAAAAGGAATGAGCAGTTCTTC,TRBV5-8,TRBD1,many,TRBJ2-1
CASNKGPPLNTEAFF,TGTGCCAGCAATAAAGGTCCACCACTGAACACTGAAGCTTTCTTT,TRBV27,-,-,TRBJ1-1
CASSSSGGPQETQYF,TGTGCCAGCAGCTCAAGCGGGGGGCCACAAGAGACCCAGTACTTC,TRBV7-2,TRBD2,many,TRBJ2-5
CASSVFSGRNTGELFF,TGTGCCAGCAGCGTCTTCAGCGGGAGAAACACCGGGGAGCTGTTTTTT,TRBV9,TRBD2,many,TRBJ2-2
CASSLKGPGRRNYGYTF,TGTGCCAGCAGCTTGAAGGGTCCAGGACGTCGGAACTATGGCTACACCTTC,TRBV5-4,-,-,TRBJ1-2
CASSFGGGTEAFF,TGTGCCAGCAGTTTCGGGGGGGGAACTGAAGCTTTCTTT,TRBV12-3/TRBV12-4,-,few,TRBJ1-1
CASSLNWGEREYEQYF,TGTGCCAGCAGCTTAAACTGGGGCGAGAGGGAATACGAGCAGTACTTC,TRBV7-8,-,many,TRBJ2-7
CASSLGQGARETQYF,TGTGCCAGCAGCTTGGGACAGGGTGCGAGAGAGACCCAGTACTTC,TRBV7-3,TRBD1,many,TRBJ2-5
CASQGAGTGELFF,TGTGCCAGCCAGGGGGCAGGCACCGGGGAGCTGTTTTTT,TRBV9,TRBD1,once,TRBJ2-2
CASRIAGGPYNEQFF,TGTGCCAGCAGGATAGCGGGAGGGCCCTACAATGAGCAGTTCTTC,TRBV2,TRBD2,many,TRBJ2-1
CASSSSGPEQYF,TGTGCCAGCAGTTCCTCGGGTCCCGAGCAGTACTTC,TRBV6-6,-,many,TRBJ2-7
CASSHSGGAYNEQFF,TGTGCCAGCAGCCATAGCGGGGGAGCCTACAATGAGCAGTTCTTC,TRBV5-5,TRBD2,many,TRBJ2-1
CASSLSGRGAFF,TGCGCCAGCAGCTTATCAGGGCGCGGAGCTTTCTTT,TRBV5-1,-,many,TRBJ1-1
CASSFWDSPYEQYF,TGTGCCAGCAGCTTCTGGGACAGTCCCTACGAGCAGTACTTC,TRBV13,TRBD1,few,TRBJ2-7